The entry below gives a single T cell receptor (beta chain) sequence along with its context. This clonotype was counted between two and nine times. It lacks a known antigen. Per-nucleotide qualities are absent, and no much larger clonotype sits a single base away. The sample's treatment or condition, from its label and the paper: in vitro stimulation with specific CMV peptide epitopes to enrich CMV-specific T cells. Including the terminal cysteine and phenylalanine, the CDR3 comprises 17 residues. Kept here is only the CDR3 DNA, which spans 51 bases and is read in frame from base 1. V loses 5 bases of germline sequence and J loses 4 bases, and the interval between the two ends is 18 bases. From the germline V gene (reference sequence), CDR1 is MNHNY and CDR2 is SVGAGI. The source of the sample is a study of T cell repertoires in cytomegalovirus infection (dated by TCRdb to about 2019). Notes on the research overall: Alongside well-studied HLA-B-restricted epitopes, the peptide stimulations were aimed at recently identified HLA-C-restricted CMV epitopes, whose presentation resists viral immunomodulation. Because public TCR beta signatures pointed to carriage of CMV infection together with the matching HLA type, the HLA type of each donor mattered for the analysis.

The listed sequencing device is Illumina HiSeq 1500. The raw public data were reprocessed by TCRdb itself: fastp quality trimming at Q25, MiXCR clonotype calling, in-frame beta chains only. Rows with one shared CDR3 protein collapse into an entry with the most common genes and DNA. Within this sample are hundreds of thousands of distinct CDR3 sequences, with about 42% of them counted one time only. The ten biggest clones cover about 39% of the sample. What the research found in general, with its limitations: Carriers of CMV infection plus the relevant HLA type were discriminated by the cumulative frequency of public TCR beta family members in the study cohort and in an independent roughly 340-donor cohort. The ex vivo response was dominated by HLA-C-restricted CMV-specific TCR beta clonotypes, which also provided the single most frequent clonotype in two of eight donors.

The clonotype was recovered from a human donor in good health (CMV status not recorded). Some clones in this sample may be carry-over from other donors' samples. The receptor chain draws on TRBV6-6 and TRBJ1-6; the D gene remains uncertain. Sequencing was performed on cultured PBMCs, taken from culture after CMV antigen stimulation. The CDR3 region has the sequence CASSRRAPPSYNSPLHF. In nucleotides, the sequence is TGTGCCAGCAGTAGGCGGGCCCCTCCATCGTATAATTCACCCCTCCACTTT.